What follows is one TCR beta chain and its context. What it recognizes is unknown. These data are taken from a study of shared clonotypes between healthy human individuals. Naive CD8 cells comprised CD45RO-negative, CCR7-positively selected cells, excluding terminally differentiated effector memory CD45RA+ cells. Study-wide results and caveats: Only blood samples were collected, and tissue repertoires likely differ.

Germline loops: CDR1 MDHEN, CDR2 SYDVKM. The CDR3 length is 14 residues. Trimming stripped 3 bases from V and 3 bases from J, with 12 bases between. TCRdb's table, derived via immunoSEQ multiplex PCR, lists solely in-frame clones and lacks some. The repertoire holds around 620,000 clones, with 85% to 95% as singletons. The chain is built from TRBV28 and TRBJ2-7; TRBD1 or TRBD2 may be the D gene (5 bases each). The sequencing input was naive CD8+ T cells sorted from blood. This TCR was sampled from a young woman in good health. CDR3 amino acids: CASSLPRGGYEQYF. CDR3 nucleotides: TGTGCCAGCAGTTTGCCCCGGGGCGGCTACGAGCAGTACTTC.